Shown below are 29 T cell receptor beta chains from a single sample sequenced in a study of radiation and T cells in renal cell carcinoma. Sequencing used immunoSEQ multiplex PCR; TCRdb keeps in-frame clones, though not all of them. The sample has 75,000 to 90,000 clones, about nine tenths seen once. Time point defined: blood 4 weeks post-SBRT, at nephrectomy. Treatment reported: 15 Gy SBRT to primary tumor, nephrectomy 4 weeks later. The source material was blood, sampled from a patient whose treatment included radiotherapy and nephrectomy. The receptors stem from a woman in her seventies with renal cell carcinoma.

The chain carries TRBV10-3 and TRBJ1-1; possibly TRBD1 for D (5 bases). V lost 6 bases and J lost 1, with 18 bases in between. Germline loops: CDR1 ENHRY, CDR2 SYGVKD. The CDR3 spans 16 residues. CDR3 protein: CAISSPGMRPNTEAFF. As DNA, the CDR3 is TGTGCCATCAGCTCTCCAGGGATGCGACCGAACACTGAAGCTTTCTTT.

The chain recombines TRBV10-3 with TRBJ2-7, with TRBD1 matching over 10 bases. CDR3 length: 15 amino acids. Germline CDR1 is ENHRY and CDR2 is SYGVKD. Trimming removed 10 bases from V and 2 bases from J; junction bases left unmatched: 11. The CDR3 nucleotides read TGTGCCAGGAACCGGGACAGGGGCTTAACCTACGAGCAGTACTTC. This codes for CARNRDRGLTYEQYF.

The rearrangement joins TRBV6-5 to TRBJ2-2; 7 bases map to TRBD1. V lost 2 bases and J lost 3; bases outside the gene matches: 6. Per germline, CDR1 MNHEY and CDR2 SVGAGI. The CDR3 is 16 residues long. CDR3 residues: CASSYRGQWDTGELFF. CDR3 DNA: TGTGCCAGCAGTTACAGGGGGCAGTGGGACACCGGGGAGCTGTTTTTT.

This clone was detected a few times. This chain joins TRBV5-1 and TRBJ2-7, with TRBD1 matching over 9 bases. Trimming cost V 5 bases and J 4 bases; bases outside gene matches: 4. Germline loops: CDR1 SGHRS, CDR2 YFSETQ. The CDR3 has 13 amino acids. CDR3 in amino acids: CASRRDREYEQYF. The CDR3 DNA sequence: TGCGCCAGCAGGCGGGACAGGGAATACGAGCAGTACTTC. Together with reference TRBV5-1 and TRBJ2-7, the CDR3 gives the full variable domain: KAGVTQTPRYLIKTRGQQVTLSCSPISGHRSVSWYQQTPGQGLQFLFEYFSETQRNKGNFPGRFSGRQFSNSRSEMNVSTLELGDSALYLCASRRDREYEQYFGPGTRLTVT.

The genes are TRBV23-1 and TRBJ1-1; maybe TRBD1 (6 bases). TRBV23-1 qualifies as an ORF whose function is uncertain. This CDR3 contains 15 residues. V was cut by 7 bases and J by 1 base, with 16 bases left in between. CDR3 residues: CASTHPTDRNTEAFF. The DNA for the CDR3 is TGCGCCAGCACCCACCCCACGGACAGGAACACTGAAGCTTTCTTT.

This chain links TRBV29-1 with TRBJ1-2, with D possibly being TRBD1 (5 bases). Germline V gene lookup returns CDR1 SQVTM and CDR2 ANQGSEA. CDR3 length: 14 residues. Trimming took off 7 bases at V and 2 bases at J, with 17 bases between the two ends. CDR3 loop: CSAGGYSKNYGYTF. As DNA, the CDR3 is TGCAGCGCCGGGGGGTACAGTAAGAACTATGGCTACACCTTC. The variable domain in full, with the rest retrieved from reference TRBV29-1 and TRBJ1-2, is SAVISQKPSRDICQRGTSLTIQCQVDSQVTMMFWYRQQPGQSLTLIATANQGSEATYESGFVIDKFPISRPNLTFSTLTVSNMSPEDSSIYLCSAGGYSKNYGYTFGSGTRLTVV.

On this clone: The germline gene is not matched at one end of the junction; a read error may be the cause. The rearrangement joins TRBV5-1 to TRBJ1-1; D not certain. Per the germline V gene, CDR1 is SGHRS and CDR2 is YFSETQ. There are 12 residues in the CDR3. Here the CDR3 DNA reads TGTGCCAGCAGCTACGTGGGCACTGAAGCTTTCTTT. Amino acid sequence: CASSYVGTEAFF.

The chain recombines TRBV18 with TRBJ1-4; TRBD1 matches 7 bases. Trimming cost V 4 bases and J 2 bases; bases outside gene matches: 1. Germline V lookup: CDR1 KGHSH, CDR2 LQKENI. The CDR3 totals 14 residues. CDR3 coding DNA: TGTGCCAGCTCACGGGACAGCACTAATGAAAAACTGTTTTTT. Translation gives CASSRDSTNEKLFF.

The V and J genes are TRBV10-3 and TRBJ2-4, with D perhaps TRBD2 (6 bases). Looked up from germline, CDR1 is ENHRY and CDR2 is SYGVKD. The V end was cut by 3 bases, the J end by 0 bases, with 9 bases between. The CDR3 is made up of 15 amino acids. The CDR3 DNA follows: TGTGCCATCAGTGAAGAGGGACTAGCCAAAAACATTCAGTACTTC. Its protein product is CAISEEGLAKNIQYF.

The rearrangement links TRBV28 to TRBJ1-2, with 11 bases fitting TRBD1. With 4 bases clipped from V and 3 bases from J, the junction kept 1 base outside the gene matches. Germline V CDR1 and CDR2: MDHEN, SYDVKM. This CDR3 region has 14 residues. CDR3 amino acids: CASSSGQGDYGYTF. The CDR3 coding sequence is TGTGCCAGCAGTTCGGGACAGGGGGACTATGGCTACACCTTC.

The chain combines TRBV19 with TRBJ2-1; 7 bases are shared with TRBD2. This CDR3 has 15 residues. Trimming took 1 base from V and 3 from J; bases not matched to a gene: 3. Germline V lookup: CDR1 LNHDA, CDR2 SQIVND (reference sequence). The CDR3 here is CASSIVAGDYNEQFF. The CDR3 bases are TGTGCCAGTAGTATAGTAGCGGGCGACTACAATGAGCAGTTCTTC.

V is TRBV2 and J is TRBJ2-3; 7 bases align to TRBD2. Germline V CDR1 and CDR2: SNHLY, FYNNEI. The CDR3 is 12 residues long. After removal of 8 bases from V and 7 bases from J, the junction contained 6 bases not matched to a gene. For the CDR3, the DNA is TGTGCCAGCGGATCTGGGACTAATACGCAGTATTTT. This gives the protein CASGSGTNTQYF.

The chain couples TRBV30 to TRBJ1-2, with a possible D match to TRBD1 (5 bases). The V end was cut by 2 bases, the J end by 4 bases, with 20 bases between. This CDR3 is built from 16 residues. Per the germline V gene, CDR1 is GTSNPN and CDR2 is SVGIG (reference sequence). In DNA, the CDR3 is TGTGCCTGGAGTCTTCTACCGGTCGGGGCAGTCTATGGCTACACCTTC. This translates into CAWSLLPVGAVYGYTF.

This clone was picked up one time. The V gene is TRBV6-1, the J gene TRBJ1-6; 8 bases align to TRBD1. The CDR3 consists of 13 residues. The V gene's germline CDR1 is MNHNS and CDR2 SASEGT. J gave up 10 bases and V 6 bases, and 5 bases lay outside the gene matches. CDR3 residues: CASSGQGGSPLHF. CDR3 nucleotide sequence: TGTGCCAGCAGCGGACAGGGCGGGTCACCCCTCCACTTT.

CDR3 in amino acids: CASSQGSVSTDTQYF. The CDR3 region has the DNA TGTGCCAGCAGCCAAGGCAGCGTGAGCACAGATACGCAGTATTTT. The chain joins TRBV4-2 to TRBJ2-3; no clear D gene. This CDR3 is 15 amino acids long. Trimming took 1 base from V and 0 from J, leaving 8 bases between them. Germline V CDR1 and CDR2: LGHNA, YNFKEQ.

This rearrangement joins TRBV30 to TRBJ2-7; D is perhaps TRBD2 (6 bases). This CDR3 region has 14 residues. Germline assignment: CDR1 GTSNPN and CDR2 SVGIG (reference sequence). V lost 3 bases and J 3 bases, leaving 15 bases between the germline ends. CDR3 DNA sequence: TGTGCCTGGAGACCCTCATGGGGGGTCTACGAGCAGTACTTC. Its translation is CAWRPSWGVYEQYF.

As for this clone: The CDR3 does not end in the conserved phenylalanine or tryptophan, so this is likely a read error. It is unclear where the CDR3 begins or ends on the DNA, so no DNA is shown, and the CDR3 is as TCRdb lists it. This chain connects TRBV21-1 to TRBJ1-2; the table's TRBD1 call for D was not verified on the DNA. TRBV21-1 is designated a pseudogene. Ends included, the CDR3 has 13 residues. The CDR3 spells CASSLDTTQGYTL.

The V gene is TRBV20-1, the J gene TRBJ2-3; D is possibly TRBD1 (6 bases). In germline, CDR1 is DFQATT, CDR2 SNEGSKA (reference sequence). The germline V and J ends were trimmed by 6 bases and 12 bases, with 16 bases remaining between them. The CDR3 sequence is 11 residues long. The CDR3 DNA reads as TGCAGTGCCTGGGACACTTCCCCCCAGTATTTT. Protein: CSAWDTSPQYF.

The chain recombines TRBV7-2 with TRBJ2-3; no definite D call. Germline-derived CDR1 and CDR2 are SGHTA and FQGNSA. The germline V and J ends were trimmed by 1 base and 6 bases, with 8 bases remaining between them. The CDR3 length is 13 residues. CDR3 sequence (DNA): TGTGCCAGCAGCTTAGTCATCGGGGATACGCAGTATTTT. It yields the protein CASSLVIGDTQYF.

The chain combines TRBV19 with TRBJ1-2, with 9 bases matching TRBD1. V shed 5 bases and J 6 bases; nucleotides not matched to a gene: 10. The CDR3 spans 15 residues. The germline V gene encodes CDR1 LNHDA and CDR2 SQIVND (reference sequence). The CDR3 sequence: CASSPLPRDRDGYTF. In nucleotides, the CDR3 is TGTGCCAGTAGTCCCCTCCCCCGGGACAGGGATGGCTACACCTTC.

CDR3 loop: CASSQDQGMIYNEQFF. CDR3 bases: TGTGCCAGCAGCCAAGACCAAGGGATGATCTACAATGAGCAGTTCTTC. The chain recombines TRBV14 with TRBJ2-1; D is ambiguous. The CDR3 covers 16 residues. Germline values: CDR1 SGHDN, CDR2 FVKESK. V lost 0 bases, J lost 3 bases, and 12 bases lay in between.

CDR3: CASRKGQGAHEQYF. CDR3 nucleotide sequence: TGTGCCAGCAGAAAGGGACAGGGGGCCCACGAGCAGTACTTC. The rearrangement uses TRBV2 and TRBJ2-7; 12 nucleotides agree with TRBD1. Germline values: CDR1 SNHLY, CDR2 FYNNEI. V was pared by 6 bases and J by 5 bases, with 5 bases of the junction left unmatched. CDR3 length: 14 residues.

V and J are TRBV9 and TRBJ2-5; 9 bases match TRBD2. Trimming took 3 bases from V and 4 from J; bases not matched to a gene: 7. Germline loops: CDR1 SGDLS, CDR2 YYNGEE. The CDR3 spans 15 residues. In DNA, the CDR3 is TGTGCCAGCAGCGCCCCACTAGCGGGCGTAGAGACCCAGTACTTC. Its protein product is CASSAPLAGVETQYF.

The rearrangement uses TRBV19 and TRBJ2-3; D is possibly TRBD1 (6 bases). Trimming took off 6 bases at V and 2 bases at J, with 15 bases between the two ends. Germline loops: CDR1 LNHDA, CDR2 SQIVND (reference sequence). The CDR3 sequence is 15 residues long. CDR3 sequence (DNA): TGTGCCAGTAGGACAGGAGAAGGGGTCACAGATACGCAGTATTTT. As protein: CASRTGEGVTDTQYF. The whole variable domain, filled in from reference TRBV19 and TRBJ2-3, reads DGGITQSPKYLFRKEGQNVTLSCEQNLNHDAMYWYRQDPGQGLRLIYYSQIVNDFQKGDIAEGYSVSREKKESFPLTVTSAQKNPTAFYLCASRTGEGVTDTQYFGPGTRLTVL.

This clone was found once. This chain uses TRBV2 with TRBJ2-6; D not certain. Trimming removed 0 bases from V and 1 base from J, with 4 bases in between. This CDR3 contains 15 residues. Germline values: CDR1 SNHLY, CDR2 FYNNEI. In DNA, the CDR3 is TGTGCCAGCAGTGAAGCAGGGTCTGGGGCCAACGTCCTGACTTTC. Residues: CASSEAGSGANVLTF. Supplemented by reference TRBV2 and TRBJ2-6, the full variable domain reads EPEVTQTPSHQVTQMGQEVILRCVPISNHLYFYWYRQILGQKVEFLVSFYNNEISEKSEIFDDQFSVERPDGSNFTLKIRSTKLEDSAMYFCASSEAGSGANVLTFGAGSRLTVL.

In its sample, this clone was seen once. This rearrangement joins TRBV7-2 to TRBJ2-2; TRBD2 might be the D (6 bases). The length of the CDR3 is 16 residues. Per germline, CDR1 SGHTA and CDR2 FQGNSA. Trimming took off 1 base at V and 6 bases at J, with 15 bases between the two ends. The CDR3 sequence: CASSLDPGRGSGELFF. Here the CDR3 DNA reads TGTGCCAGCAGCTTAGATCCTGGGCGGGGATCCGGGGAGCTGTTTTTT. Based on the CDR3 plus reference TRBV7-2 and TRBJ2-2, the full variable domain is GAGVSQSPSNKVTEKGKDVELRCDPISGHTALYWYRQSLGQGLEFLIYFQGNSAPDKSGLPSDRFSAERTGGSVSTLTIQRTQQEDSAVYLCASSLDPGRGSGELFFGEGSRLTVL.

V and J are TRBV5-1 and TRBJ2-7, with D possibly matching TRBD1 (6 bases). Germline CDR1 SGHRS, CDR2 YFSETQ. The CDR3 runs to 17 residues. V lost 5 bases to trimming and J lost 2 bases, with 23 bases between them. In nucleotides, the CDR3 is TGCGCCAGCAGTACATCGCCATCAGGGGCAACTACCTACGAGCAGTACTTC. Translating it yields CASSTSPSGATTYEQYF. The full variable domain, its missing parts supplied by reference TRBV5-1 and TRBJ2-7, is KAGVTQTPRYLIKTRGQQVTLSCSPISGHRSVSWYQQTPGQGLQFLFEYFSETQRNKGNFPGRFSGRQFSNSRSEMNVSTLELGDSALYLCASSTSPSGATTYEQYFGPGTRLTVT.

This sequence joins TRBV28 and TRBJ2-2; a weak D match, TRBD1 (5 bases). Germline assignment: CDR1 MDHEN and CDR2 SYDVKM. Trimming cost V 11 bases and J 6 bases, with 16 bases left between them. The CDR3 is 13 amino acids. The CDR3 DNA is TGTGCCTCTCAGTTGGGGCAAGCCGGGGAGCTGTTTTTT. Encoded protein: CASQLGQAGELFF.

The chain combines TRBV10-3 with TRBJ2-7; D might be TRBD1 (6 bases). The ends were cut back, 2 bases at V and 6 bases at J, with 11 bases in the middle. Looked up from germline, CDR1 is ENHRY and CDR2 is SYGVKD. The CDR3 consists of 13 residues. CDR3 DNA sequence: TGTGCCATCAGTGAGGCCAGGGGACCCGAGCAGTACTTC. This sequence encodes CAISEARGPEQYF.